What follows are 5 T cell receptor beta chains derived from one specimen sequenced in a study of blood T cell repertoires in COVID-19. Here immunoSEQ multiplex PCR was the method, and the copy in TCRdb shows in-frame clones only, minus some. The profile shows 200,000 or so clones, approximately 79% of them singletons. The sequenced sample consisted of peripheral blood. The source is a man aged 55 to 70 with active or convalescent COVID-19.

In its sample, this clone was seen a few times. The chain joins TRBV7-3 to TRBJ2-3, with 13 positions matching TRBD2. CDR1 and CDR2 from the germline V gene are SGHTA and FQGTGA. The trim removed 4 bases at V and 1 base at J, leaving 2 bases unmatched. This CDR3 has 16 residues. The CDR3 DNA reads TGTGCCAGCAGCTATGGGACTAGCGGGGGCACAGATACGCAGTATTTT. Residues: CASSYGTSGGTDTQYF.

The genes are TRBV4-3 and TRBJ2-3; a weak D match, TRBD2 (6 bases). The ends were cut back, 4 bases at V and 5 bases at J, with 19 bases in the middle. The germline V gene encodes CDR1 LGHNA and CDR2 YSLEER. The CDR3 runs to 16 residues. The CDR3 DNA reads TGCGCCAGCAGCCCTGGGACCCAGGGAGCGGGAGATACGCAGTATTTT. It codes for CASSPGTQGAGDTQYF.

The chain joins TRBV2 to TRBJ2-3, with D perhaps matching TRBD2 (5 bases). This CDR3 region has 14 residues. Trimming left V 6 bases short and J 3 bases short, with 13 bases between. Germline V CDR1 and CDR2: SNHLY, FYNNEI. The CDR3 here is CASSRLFPTDTQYF. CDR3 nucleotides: TGTGCCAGCAGCCGACTATTTCCTACAGATACGCAGTATTTT.

This CDR3 reads CASSPLTDMGETQYF. The CDR3 coding sequence is TGTGCCAGCAGTCCCCTCACGGACATGGGAGAGACCCAGTACTTC. The chain has TRBV27 and TRBJ2-5, with D possibly being TRBD1 (5 bases). With 5 bases removed from V and 4 bases from J, the gap between germline ends came to 17 bases. The CDR3 extends over 15 amino acids. Germline assignment: CDR1 MNHEY and CDR2 SMNVEV (reference sequence).

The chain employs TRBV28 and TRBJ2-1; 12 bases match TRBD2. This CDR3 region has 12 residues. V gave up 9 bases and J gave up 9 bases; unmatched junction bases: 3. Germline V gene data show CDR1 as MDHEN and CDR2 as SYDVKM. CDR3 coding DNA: TGTGCCAGTCGACTAGCGGGAGTTGAGCAGTTCTTC. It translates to CASRLAGVEQFF.